This T cell receptor (beta chain) was captured by sequencing in a study of Ad26.COV2.S vaccination and SARS-CoV-2 variants. General study points: Total T cell responses were possibly underestimated by TCR breadth and depth analyses.

In the case of this clone: Its antigen is currently unknown.

The CDR3 is 15 residues long. Germline V lookup: CDR1 SGHTA, CDR2 FQGNSA. The junction had 7 bases not matched to a gene; V was cut back by 2 bases and J by 5 bases. The assay was immunoSEQ multiplex PCR, and TCRdb's table has in-frame clones only and misses some. The table lists about 94,000 clones, about four fifths of them singletons. The specimen was peripheral blood, collected after recovery from COVID-19. The receptor comes from a human donor who had recovered from COVID-19. The rearrangement joins TRBV7-2 to TRBJ2-3, with 7 bases aligning to TRBD2. In DNA, the CDR3 is TGTGCCAGCAGCTTAAGGGCTAGCGGAGGAGATACGCAGTATTTT. This translates into CASSLRASGGDTQYF.